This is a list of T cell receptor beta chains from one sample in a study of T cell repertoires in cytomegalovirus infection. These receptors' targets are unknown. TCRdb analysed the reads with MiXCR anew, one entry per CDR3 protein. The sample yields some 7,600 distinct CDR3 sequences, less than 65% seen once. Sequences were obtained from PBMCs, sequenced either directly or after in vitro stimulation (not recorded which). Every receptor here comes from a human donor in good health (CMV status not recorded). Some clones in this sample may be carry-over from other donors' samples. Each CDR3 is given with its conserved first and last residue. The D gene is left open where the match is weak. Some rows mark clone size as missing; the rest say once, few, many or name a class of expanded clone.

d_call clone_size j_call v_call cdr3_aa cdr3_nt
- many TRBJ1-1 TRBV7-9 CASSFYSGGDTEAFF TGTGCCAGCAGCTTCTACTCCGGAGGAGATACTGAAGCTTTCTTT
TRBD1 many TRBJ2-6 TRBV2 CASRSPGQGAGANVLTF TGTGCCAGCAGGTCCCCGGGACAGGGGGCTGGGGCCAACGTCCTGACTTTC
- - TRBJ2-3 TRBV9 CASSESPYTQYF TGTGCCAGCAGCGAGAGCCCCTATACGCAGTATTTT
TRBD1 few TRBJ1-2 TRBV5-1 CASSLGTGDLDGYTF TGCGCCAGCAGCTTGGGGACAGGCGATCTTGATGGCTACACCTTC
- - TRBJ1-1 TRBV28 CASSFQVTGNTEAFF TGTGCCAGCAGTTTCCAGGTGACAGGGAACACTGAAGCTTTCTTT
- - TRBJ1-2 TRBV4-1 CASSQDRFTVGYPF TGCGCCAGCAGCCAAGACAGATTTACTGTCGGCTACCCCTTC
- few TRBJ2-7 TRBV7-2 CASSLTTASYEQYF TGTGCCAGCAGCCTCACGACAGCCTCCTACGAGCAGTACTTC
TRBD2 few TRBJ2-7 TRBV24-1 CATSDAGTTTYEQYF TGTGCCACCAGTGATGCCGGGACTACCACCTACGAGCAGTACTTC
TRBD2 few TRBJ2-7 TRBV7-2 CASSFRLAGVGREQYF TGTGCCAGCAGCTTCAGACTAGCGGGGGTCGGGAGGGAGCAGTACTTC
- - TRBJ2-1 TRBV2 CAISLAPYGRANEPVF TGTGCCATCAGTTTAGCCCCTTACGGTAGGGCCAATGAGCCGGTCTTC
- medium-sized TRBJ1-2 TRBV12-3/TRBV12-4 CASSMGPTGYGYTF TGTGCCAGCAGTATGGGCCCTACTGGCTATGGCTACACCTTC
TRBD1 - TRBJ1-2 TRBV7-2 CACCLGDVTPTGLGRGYTF TGTGCCTGCTGCTTAGGGGACGTCACGCCGACAGGGTTGGGTCGTGGCTACACCTTC
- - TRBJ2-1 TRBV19 CASSRDFYNEQFF TGTGCCAGTAGTAGGGACTTCTACAATGAGCAGTTCTTC
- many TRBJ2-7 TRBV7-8 CASSSWELAYEQYF TGTGCCAGCAGCTCCTGGGAGTTAGCCTACGAGCAGTACTTC
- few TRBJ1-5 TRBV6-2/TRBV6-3 CASSFQSNQPQHF TGTGCCAGCAGTTTTCAAAGCAATCAGCCCCAGCATTTT
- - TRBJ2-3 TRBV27 CASSLGGFGGTQYF TGTGCCAGCAGCTTGGGGGGATTCGGTGGTACGCAGTATTTT
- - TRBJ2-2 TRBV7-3 CASSLIAAAGELFF TGTGCCAGCAGCTTAATCGCCGCGGCCGGGGAGCTGTTTTTT
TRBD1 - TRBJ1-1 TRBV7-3 CASSPGGGEATDAFF TGTGCCAGCAGCCCAGGGGGGGGGGAAGCAACTGATGCTTTCTTT
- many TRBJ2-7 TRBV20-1 CSAKRRLATSSYEQYF TGCAGTGCTAAACGACGATTAGCAACAAGCTCCTACGAGCAGTACTTC
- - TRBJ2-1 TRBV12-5 CASGHAGDGGRQFF TGTGCTAGTGGCCACGCGGGAGATGGGGGCCGGCAGTTCTTC
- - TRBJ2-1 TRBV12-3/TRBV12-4 CARRPGLYNETFF TGTGCCAGAAGACCGGGACTCTACAATGAGACGTTCTTC
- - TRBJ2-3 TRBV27 CASHGDTQYW TGTGCCAGTCACGGAGATACTCAGTATTGG
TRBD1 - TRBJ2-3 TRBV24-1 CATSGETGSTDTQYF TGTGCCACCAGTGGTGAGACAGGGAGCACAGATACGCAGTATTTT
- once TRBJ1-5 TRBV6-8 CATGLPQLTHQPQHF TGTGCCACAGGCCTCCCACAGTTGACCCATCAGCCCCAGCATTTT
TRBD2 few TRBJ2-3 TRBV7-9 CASSRAGSSTDTQYF TGTGCCAGCAGCCGAGCGGGATCTAGCACAGATACGCAGTATTTT
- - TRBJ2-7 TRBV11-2 CASSLQGTTYEQYF TGTGCCAGCAGCCTACAGGGGACTACCTACGAGCAGTACTTC
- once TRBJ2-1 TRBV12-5 CASGLVSVRCSVPYNEQFF TGTGCTAGTGGTTTGGTATCGGTAAGATGTTCCGTCCCCTACAATGAGCAGTTCTTC
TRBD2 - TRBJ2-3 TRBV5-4 CASSSREGQDTQYF TGTGCCAGCAGCTCCCGGGAGGGGCAAGATACGCAGTATTTT
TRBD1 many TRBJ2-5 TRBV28 CASSSSGTDIQETQYF TGTGCCAGCAGTTCCTCCGGGACAGATATTCAAGAGACCCAGTACTTC
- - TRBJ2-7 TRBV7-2 CASSHIEERGSYEQYF TGTGCCAGCAGCCATATAGAGGAACGGGGCTCCTACGAGCAGTACTTC
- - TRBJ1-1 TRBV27 CASSLIRAEAFF TGTGCCAGCAGTTTAATCAGGGCTGAAGCTTTCTTT
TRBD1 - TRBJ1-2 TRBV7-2 CALSLGDVTPTGLGSGYTF TGTGCCCTAAGCTTAGGGGACGTCACTCCGACAGGGTTGGGTAGTGGCTACACCTTC
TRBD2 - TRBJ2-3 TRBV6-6 CASRGPSSGGPDTQYF TGTGCCAGCAGGGGGCCGTCTAGCGGGGGGCCAGATACGCAGTATTTT
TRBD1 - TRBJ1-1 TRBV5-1 CASRLTGGAPNTEAFF TGCGCCAGCAGGTTAACAGGGGGCGCCCCTAACACTGAAGCTTTCTTT
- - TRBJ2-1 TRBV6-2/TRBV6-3 CASSQGGGWGWSEQFF TGTGCCAGCAGCCAAGGCGGCGGGTGGGGTTGGAGTGAGCAGTTCTTC
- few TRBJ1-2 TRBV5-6 CASKGDNWDGYTF TGTGCCAGCAAGGGGGACAACTGGGATGGCTACACCTTC
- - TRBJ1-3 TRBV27 CASSLGPSGNTIYF TGTGCCAGCAGTTTAGGACCCTCTGGAAACACCATATATTTT
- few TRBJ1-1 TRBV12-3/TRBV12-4 CASSLRVSKHVTEDFF TGTGCCAGCAGCCTCAGGGTTTCCAAACATGTCACTGAAGATTTCTTT
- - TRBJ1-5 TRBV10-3 CAICESEQVSDETRHQPQHF TGTGCCATCTGTGAGTCGGAACAGGTGAGTGACGAGACTCGCCATCAGCCCCAGCATTTT
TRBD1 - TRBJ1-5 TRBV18 CASSPRDRGIHQPQHF TGTGCCAGCTCACCGAGGGACAGGGGAATTCATCAGCCCCAGCATTTT
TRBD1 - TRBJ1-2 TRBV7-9 CASSLGEGTPTGLGSGYSF TGTGCCAGCAGCTTAGGGGAGGGCACTCCGACAGGGTTGGGTAGTGGCTACTCTTTC
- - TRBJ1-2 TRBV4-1 CSSSQGSVHGHYGYTF TGTTCCAGCAGCCAAGGATCCGTACATGGACACTATGGCTACACCTTC